A selection of T cell receptor beta chains follows, all from one sample in a study of T cell repertoires in cytomegalovirus infection. Each CDR3 protein is one row after TCRdb ran MiXCR on the reads. In the table there are fewer than 550,000 distinct CDR3 sequences, about 30% of which are singletons. Material for sequencing was PBMCs. These receptors originate from a human donor in good health (CMV status not recorded). Some clones in this sample may be carry-over from other donors' samples. CDR3s include the opening cysteine and the closing phenylalanine or tryptophan. A D gene is named only where the DNA matches it firmly. Not all rows give a size; the values are once, few, many and, for expanded clones, a class.

J,D,size,V,CDR3,DNA
TRBJ1-5,NA,NA,TRBV2,CASNLEHDSNQPQHF,TGTGCCAGCAACCTTGAACACGATAGCAATCAGCCCCAGCATTTT
TRBJ2-7,NA,NA,TRBV29-1,CSVAIVQEQYF,TGCAGCGTCGCAATCGTGCAGGAGCAGTACTTC
TRBJ2-1,TRBD1,once,TRBV6-5,CASSYSSTETGVHEQFF,TGTGCCAGCAGTTACTCGAGTACGGAAACAGGGGTCCATGAGCAGTTCTTC
TRBJ2-7,TRBD1,NA,TRBV4-2,CASSQDTGGTYEQYF,TGTGCCAGCAGCCAAGATACAGGGGGGACCTACGAGCAGTACTTC
TRBJ2-1,TRBD2,few,TRBV6-6,CASSYLRAGGSYNEQFF,TGTGCCAGCAGTTACTTGCGAGCGGGAGGCTCCTACAATGAGCAGTTCTTC
TRBJ2-3,NA,NA,TRBV6-5,CASTDWSTDTQYF,TGTGCCAGCACGGACTGGAGCACAGATACGCAGTATTTT
TRBJ1-4,NA,few,TRBV28,CASSFRGFGKLFF,TGTGCCAGCAGTTTTCGGGGCTTCGGAAAACTGTTTTTT
TRBJ1-1,NA,NA,TRBV12-5,CASVPIGHSYTEAFF,TGTGCTAGTGTCCCGATCGGGCACTCCTACACTGAAGCTTTCTTT
TRBJ1-6,NA,NA,TRBV24-1,CATSAGVNSPLHF,TGTGCCACCAGTGCCGGGGTAAATTCACCCCTCCACTTT
TRBJ2-1,TRBD2,once,TRBV12-3/TRBV12-4,CASSRRLAGDEQFF,TGTGCCAGCAGTCGCCGACTAGCTGGCGATGAGCAGTTCTTC
TRBJ2-1,NA,many,TRBV7-2,CASSLAPGRKDNEQFF,TGTGCCAGCAGCTTAGCCCCGGGCCGGAAGGACAATGAGCAGTTCTTC
TRBJ2-7,TRBD2,NA,TRBV4-1,CASSQVLSGGAYEQYF,TGCGCCAGCAGCCAAGTTTTATCGGGAGGCGCCTACGAGCAGTACTTC
TRBJ1-1,TRBD1,NA,TRBV11-2,CASSLGHGTGGRRAFF,TGTGCCAGCAGCTTAGGGCACGGGACAGGGGGCCGGAGAGCTTTCTTT
TRBJ1-1,NA,NA,TRBV7-3,CASSETGLTEAFF,TGTGCCAGCAGCGAAACGGGACTCACTGAAGCTTTCTTT
TRBJ2-7,NA,NA,TRBV20-1,CSARDLRPLYPGGGQYF,TGCAGTGCTAGAGATCTTAGACCCCTCTACCCCGGGGGTGGGCAGTACTTC
TRBJ2-5,NA,few,TRBV9,CASSVGSDPSWETQYF,TGTGCCAGCAGCGTAGGCAGCGACCCCAGTTGGGAGACCCAGTACTTC
TRBJ2-1,TRBD2,many,TRBV7-6,CASSLEGGLAGAGEQFF,TGTGCCAGCAGCTTAGAGGGGGGTCTAGCGGGAGCGGGTGAGCAGTTCTTC
TRBJ1-6,NA,NA,TRBV28,CASSLLEGATSPLHF,TGTGCCAGCAGTTTATTAGAGGGTGCGACTTCACCCCTCCACTTT
TRBJ1-2,TRBD1,NA,TRBV7-2,CASSDGTDFGYTF,TGTGCCAGCAGCGACGGGACAGATTTTGGCTACACCTTC
TRBJ2-5,NA,few,TRBV6-6,CASSISRQETQYF,TGTGCCAGCAGTATCTCCCGCCAAGAGACCCAGTACTTC
TRBJ2-2,NA,NA,TRBV28,CASSFGLGELFF,TGTGCCAGCAGTTTCGGGCTCGGGGAGCTGTTTTTT
TRBJ2-1,NA,NA,TRBV20-1,CSAESASSNNEQFF,TGCAGTGCCGAGTCGGCTAGCAGCAACAATGAGCAGTTCTTC
TRBJ2-3,NA,many,TRBV7-2,CASSLDSSLYDTQYF,TGTGCCAGCAGTTTGGACAGTTCACTATATGATACGCAGTATTTT
TRBJ2-5,TRBD2,few,TRBV11-3,CASSSGLAKETQYF,TGTGCCAGCAGCTCGGGACTAGCGAAAGAGACCCAGTACTTC
TRBJ2-1,NA,NA,TRBV20-1,CSATRGGELLLF,TGCAGTGCGACAAGGGGAGGCGAACTCCTACTCTTC
TRBJ1-2,NA,NA,TRBV27,CASKKGGGGYTF,TGTGCCAGCAAAAAGGGGGGGGGTGGCTACACCTTC
TRBJ2-5,NA,few,TRBV24-1,CATSDPAEYQETQYF,TGTGCCACCAGTGATCCAGCGGAGTACCAAGAGACCCAGTACTTC
TRBJ2-3,NA,once,TRBV5-1,CASSDGTSSTDTQYF,TGCGCCAGCAGCGATGGGACTTCTAGCACAGATACGCAGTATTTT
TRBJ2-1,TRBD2,NA,TRBV6-2/TRBV6-3,CASSYPGLLYNEQFF,TGTGCCAGCAGTTACCCGGGACTACTGTACAATGAGCAGTTCTTC
TRBJ2-6,NA,NA,TRBV28,CASSLWGDISGANVLTF,TGTGCCAGCAGTTTATGGGGAGACATCTCTGGGGCCAACGTCCTGACTTTC
TRBJ2-2,NA,NA,TRBV19,CASSKVNTGELFF,TGTGCCAGTAGTAAAGTTAACACCGGGGAGCTGTTTTTT
TRBJ2-3,TRBD1,NA,TRBV12-3/TRBV12-4,CASSTRTGWTDTQYF,TGTGCCAGCAGTACCAGGACAGGGTGGACAGATACGCAGTATTTT
TRBJ1-1,NA,NA,TRBV30,CAWSGGTVRNTEAFF,TGTGCCTGGAGTGGTGGGACGGTTAGGAACACTGAAGCTTTCTTT
TRBJ1-1,NA,NA,TRBV6-2/TRBV6-3,CASSYFRQAEAFF,TGTGCCAGCAGTTATTTCAGACAGGCTGAAGCTTTCTTT
TRBJ2-5,TRBD2,NA,TRBV6-5,CASKLAGGSFETQYF,TGTGCCAGCAAACTAGCGGGAGGTTCCTTCGAGACCCAGTACTTC
TRBJ2-1,TRBD2,NA,TRBV19,CASSIPHSMREGGNEQFF,TGTGCCAGTAGTATACCCCACAGCATGCGGGAGGGCGGGAATGAGCAGTTCTTC
TRBJ1-1,TRBD1,NA,TRBV6-1,CASTRTGVAGTEAFF,TGTGCCAGCACACGAACAGGGGTAGCGGGCACTGAAGCTTTCTTT
TRBJ1-2,TRBD1,many,TRBV2,CASSPGQGRGYTF,TGTGCCAGCAGCCCGGGACAGGGGAGAGGCTACACCTTC
TRBJ2-3,NA,few,TRBV24-1,CATSDLGSPRDTQYF,TGTGCCACCAGTGATTTGGGAAGTCCGAGGGATACGCAGTATTTT
TRBJ2-1,TRBD2,NA,TRBV7-2,CASSLAIRSSGPWDEQFF,TGTGCCAGCAGCTTAGCCATACGGTCTAGCGGACCGTGGGATGAGCAGTTCTTC
TRBJ2-2,TRBD1,few,TRBV19,CASRRRQGGGGELFF,TGTGCCAGTAGGAGGAGACAGGGTGGTGGCGGGGAGCTGTTTTTT
TRBJ2-1,NA,NA,TRBV5-5,CASSFGPVGPNEQFF,TGTGCCAGCAGCTTTGGCCCGGTGGGGCCCAATGAGCAGTTCTTC
TRBJ2-2,NA,NA,TRBV3-1,CASSQESRPANTGELFF,TGTGCCAGCAGCCAAGAATCCAGGCCCGCGAACACCGGGGAGCTGTTTTTT
TRBJ2-7,TRBD2,NA,TRBV30,CAWSVEASGRGQYF,TGTGCCTGGAGTGTAGAGGCTAGCGGGAGGGGGCAGTACTTC
TRBJ1-2,NA,few,TRBV5-5,CASGRGTFGDYGYTF,TGTGCCAGCGGCCGGGGGACATTCGGAGACTATGGCTACACCTTC
TRBJ2-7,TRBD2,NA,TRBV27,CASRVTGTITHEQYF,TGTGCCAGCAGAGTGACGGGGACTATAACCCACGAGCAGTACTTC
TRBJ1-5,NA,few,TRBV7-2,CASSLNLGSNQPQHF,TGTGCCAGCAGCTTAAATTTGGGAAGCAATCAGCCCCAGCATTTT
TRBJ2-1,TRBD2,NA,TRBV28,CASTLAGGAFEQFF,TGTGCCAGCACCCTAGCGGGGGGGGCCTTTGAGCAGTTCTTC
TRBJ2-3,TRBD2,NA,TRBV20-1,CSARGLAGVSDTQYF,TGCAGTGCTAGGGGACTAGCGGGAGTTTCAGATACGCAGTATTTT
TRBJ2-1,NA,few,TRBV20-1,CSASLVSDEQFF,TGCAGTGCTAGTCTTGTGTCGGATGAGCAGTTCTTC
TRBJ2-2,TRBD2,NA,TRBV6-2/TRBV6-3,CASFSGLVENTGELFF,TGTGCCAGTTTCTCGGGACTAGTAGAGAACACCGGGGAGCTGTTTTTT
TRBJ2-1,NA,NA,TRBV6-5,CASSYSAGRGGNEQFF,TGTGCCAGCAGTTACTCGGCGGGAAGGGGAGGTAATGAGCAGTTCTTC
TRBJ2-5,NA,few,TRBV7-9,CASGYRRETQYF,TGTGCCAGCGGGTATCGACGGGAGACCCAGTACTTC
TRBJ2-7,TRBD1,NA,TRBV18,CASSPLPGQNSYEQYF,TGTGCCAGCTCACCACTGCCGGGACAGAACTCCTACGAGCAGTACTTC
TRBJ1-1,NA,few,TRBV7-9,CASNRANTEAFF,TGTGCCAGCAACAGGGCTAACACTGAAGCTTTCTTT